The next 8 T cell receptor beta chains were all read from a single sample in a study of T cell repertoires in cytomegalovirus infection. MiXCR, run by TCRdb on the reads, gives a single entry per CDR3 protein. Found here are 290,000 or so distinct CDR3 sequences, about 25% of them singletons; the top ten hold about 15%. The source material was PBMCs. Every receptor here comes from a human donor in good health (CMV status not recorded). Some clones in this sample may be carry-over from other donors' samples.

This clonotype was seen only a few times. This chain joins TRBV2 and TRBJ2-7, with D tentatively TRBD2 (5 bases). Germline CDR1 is SNHLY and CDR2 is FYNNEI. Trimming removed 8 bases from V and 2 bases from J, with 10 bases in between. This CDR3 has 12 amino acids. The CDR3 nucleotides are TGTGCCAGCGCGGGCTACACCTACGAGCAGTACTTC. It specifies CASAGYTYEQYF.

This clonotype has only a few counts. J is TRBJ2-1 and V is TRBV10-3; no clear D. This CDR3 is built from 14 residues. Germline assignment: CDR1 ENHRY and CDR2 SYGVKD. With 0 bases removed from V and 9 bases from J, the gap between germline ends came to 12 bases. The CDR3 sequence is CAISESGPRGEQFF. The DNA for the CDR3 is TGTGCCATCAGTGAGTCCGGCCCCCGTGGTGAGCAGTTCTTC.

The chain employs TRBV24-1 and TRBJ1-2, with D possibly TRBD1 on 6 matching bases. Germline V gene data show CDR1 as KGHDR and CDR2 as SFDVKD. The V end was cut by 6 bases, the J end by 6 bases, with 10 bases between. CDR3 size: 12 residues. In DNA, the CDR3 is TGTGCCACCAGTCGGGGGCCAGATGGCTACACCTTC. Its translation: CATSRGPDGYTF.

This clonotype was seen many times. The chain joins TRBV6-2 or TRBV6-3 to TRBJ2-6, with a weak D call TRBD1 (6 bases). The V end lost 7 bases, the J end lost 2 bases, and 15 bases lay between the germline ends. This CDR3 region has 16 residues. The germline V gene has CDR1 MNHEY and CDR2 SVGEGT. This CDR3 is CASKRAGDAGANVLTF. The CDR3 DNA sequence: TGTGCCAGCAAGCGAGCAGGGGACGCTGGGGCCAACGTCCTGACTTTC.

Note on this clonotype: This may come from a read error, since a much larger clone is one base off. J is TRBJ2-1 and V is TRBV12-3 or TRBV12-4; 8 nucleotides align to TRBD2. V dropped 4 bases and J dropped 12; count of bases not matched to a gene: 11. This CDR3 is built from 14 residues. CDR3 DNA: TGTGCCAGCAGTTCTGAACTAGCGGTGTATGCGCAGTTCTTC. Encoded protein: CASSSELAVYAQFF.

The chain joins TRBV15 to TRBJ2-5, with TRBD1 identical over 8 bases. V shed 4 bases, J shed 1 base, and the junction held 8 bases outside the gene matches. Germline loops: CDR1 LNHNV, CDR2 YYDKDF (reference sequence). The length of the CDR3 is 16 residues. CDR3 nucleotide sequence: TGTGCCACCAGCAATCTGGACAGGGTGGCCCAAGAGACCCAGTACTTC. This sequence encodes CATSNLDRVAQETQYF.

Only a few counts were recorded for this clonotype. V is TRBV19 and J is TRBJ2-2, with D tentatively TRBD1 or TRBD2 (5 bases each). Germline CDR1 LNHDA, CDR2 SQIVND (reference sequence). The CDR3 runs 15 residues. The V gene lost 7 bases and the J gene lost 5 bases, with 17 bases spanning the gap. CDR3 residues: CASTGTGPRTGELFF. CDR3 sequence (DNA): TGTGCCAGTACTGGGACGGGCCCGAGAACCGGGGAGCTGTTTTTT.

This clonotype was counted between two and nine times. This chain uses TRBV29-1 with TRBJ2-1; TRBD1 matches 10 bases. This CDR3 spans 13 amino acids. V trimming: 8 bases; J trimming: 6 bases; junction bases outside the gene matches: 7. Germline V gives CDR1 SQVTM, CDR2 ANQGSEA. This chain's CDR3 is CSLRQGAGNEQFF. Here the CDR3 DNA reads TGCAGCTTGCGACAGGGGGCGGGCAATGAGCAGTTCTTC.